This entry describes one TCR beta chain. What it binds is not known. A second about 7 to 11 cycle PCR used barcoded and J-beta primers. A 12-random-nucleotide template-switch adaptor tagged each cDNA molecule. TCRdb itself ran the 5' RACE reads through MiXCR, one entry per CDR3 protein. Here the sample spans fewer than 1,000,000 distinct CDR3 sequences, less than 60% being singletons. This record comes from a study of blood T cells in healthy people across ages. Study context: About one barcoded beta molecule per two T cells was the capture yield of template switching. Findings of the study overall: Unsorted PBMCs blocked a conclusive comparison of naive and antigen-experienced cells.

The receptor comes from a man older than 75 in good health. Material: blood.

The CDR3 DNA reads TGTGCCTCGACAGGGGGCCAGGAGACCCAGTACTTC. Protein sequence: CASTGGQETQYF. The V and J genes are TRBV30 and TRBJ2-5; TRBD1 matches at 10 bases. The V and J ends lost 7 bases and 5 bases, in that order; junction bases with no gene match: 4. The CDR3 is made up of 12 amino acids. CDR1 is GTSNPN, CDR2 SVGIG, per germline (reference sequence).